The next 27 T cell receptor beta chains were all read from a single sample in a study of CD8 T cells in Susac syndrome (dated by TCRdb to the late 2010s). Receptors were amplified or captured by the immunoSEQ multiplex PCR assay. RNA was extracted using the RNeasy kit, and about 0.45 to 1 ug of the RNA was reverse transcribed with random hexamers. TCRdb redid the processing of the public reads, applying fastp at Q25 and MiXCR, and retained in-frame beta chains. All rows with the same CDR3 protein become a single entry with the most common DNA and genes. The sample table records hundreds of thousands of distinct CDR3 sequences; 65% to 90% of these occur just once. The top ten hold around 0.21% of the sample. The sequencing input was CD8+ T cells from PBMCs. These receptor sequences come from a human donor with multiple sclerosis.

About this clonotype itself: Since no conserved phenylalanine or tryptophan closes the CDR3, a read error is the likely cause. The rearrangement joins TRBV7-9 to TRBJ2-7; D not certain. This CDR3 spans 13 amino acids. Trimming took off 1 base at V and 3 bases at J, with 7 bases between the two ends. Germline CDR1 is SEHNR and CDR2 is FQNEAQ (reference sequence). The CDR3 spells CASSLVQHYEQYL. The CDR3 DNA reads as TGTGCCAGCAGCTTAGTTCAACACTACGAGCAGTACTTG.

DNA of the CDR3: TGTGCCCAGCCGACTGACTATGGCTACACCTTC. This codes for CAQPTDYGYTF. The chain uses TRBV6-1 and TRBJ1-2; D uncertain. The CDR3 contains 11 residues. Germline V CDR1 and CDR2: MNHNS, SASEGT. Between the trimmed V and J ends, which lost 11 bases and 3 bases, there was a span of 10 bases.

This clonotype was found once. The rearrangement joins TRBV28 to TRBJ1-1; tentative D call: TRBD1 (6 bases). V was clipped by 8 bases and J by 3 bases, with 19 bases between them. The CDR3 contains 15 residues. Germline V gives CDR1 MDHEN, CDR2 SYDVKM. CDR3 DNA sequence: TGTGCCAGCGGGCTGACAGGATTTTTGGACACTGAAGCTTTCTTT. As protein: CASGLTGFLDTEAFF.

The J gene is TRBJ2-7, the V gene TRBV12-3 or TRBV12-4; 7 bases match TRBD1. This CDR3 is 18 amino acids long. Trimming removed 4 bases from V and 1 base from J; junction bases left unmatched: 16. The CDR3 region has the DNA TGTGCCAGCAGTTGGGTAGCAGGACAGGACTCCGGGTCCTACGAGCAGTACTTC. Translating it yields CASSWVAGQDSGSYEQYF.

The rearrangement links TRBV7-8 to TRBJ2-2; no definite D call. Trimming removed 2 bases from V and 7 bases from J, with 14 bases in between. This CDR3 is 15 amino acids long. Germline V gives CDR1 SGHVS, CDR2 FQNEAQ. The CDR3 sequence: CASSLPGPAVGELFF. DNA for the CDR3: TGTGCCAGCAGCTTACCCGGGCCGGCGGTCGGGGAGCTGTTTTTT.

This clonotype was detected once. The chain recombines TRBV12-3 or TRBV12-4 with TRBJ1-2, with D unclear. The CDR3 covers 15 residues. Trimming took 3 bases from V and 8 from J, leaving 19 bases between them. The CDR3 nucleotides read TGTGCCAGCAGTTTCTCCCCGGGCAGCTGGATCGGCTACACCTTC. Residues: CASSFSPGSWIGYTF.

This clonotype showed up just once. V is TRBV25-1 and J is TRBJ2-1; 8 bases line up with TRBD1. The CDR3 has 18 residues. V was clipped by 5 bases and J by 5 bases; unmatched bases: 17. The germline V gene encodes CDR1 MGHDK and CDR2 SYGVNS. For the CDR3, the DNA is TGTGCCAGCAGTCCTCTCCAGGTGGACAGGGTCCTAGACAATGAGCAGTTCTTC. This gives the protein CASSPLQVDRVLDNEQFF.

The chain carries TRBV28 and TRBJ1-3; D unclear. Germline values: CDR1 MDHEN, CDR2 SYDVKM. V lost 3 bases and J lost 0, with 9 bases in between. CDR3 length equals 15 residues. The CDR3 loop is CASSFPEVSGNTIYF. In DNA form, the CDR3 reads TGTGCCAGCAGTTTCCCGGAAGTCTCTGGAAACACCATATATTTT. Drawing the rest from reference TRBV28 and TRBJ1-3, the complete variable domain is DVKVTQSSRYLVKRTGEKVFLECVQDMDHENMFWYRQDPGLGLRLIYFSYDVKMKEKGDIPEGYSVSREKKERFSLILESASTNQTSMYLCASSFPEVSGNTIYFGEGSWLTVV.

V is TRBV29-1 and J is TRBJ1-1; D call uncertain. From germline, CDR1 is SQVTM and CDR2 ANQGSEA. This CDR3 is built from 16 residues. Trimming removed 4 bases from V and 0 bases from J, with 18 bases in between. DNA for the CDR3: TGCAGCGTTGTCCCTTTGTCAGGTTCTATGAACACTGAAGCTTTCTTT. Its protein product is CSVVPLSGSMNTEAFF.

This chain connects TRBV7-6 to TRBJ2-7; tentative D call: TRBD2 (6 bases). Trimming took off 5 bases at V and 0 bases at J, with 11 bases between the two ends. This CDR3 is 14 amino acids long. Germline CDR1 reads SGHVS; CDR2 reads FNYEAQ. CDR3 in DNA: TGTGCCAGCAGCCCCGAGGACTACTCCTACGAGCAGTACTTC. Its translation: CASSPEDYSYEQYF. The variable domain in full, completed from reference TRBV7-6 and TRBJ2-7, reads GAGVSQSPRYKVTKRGQDVALRCDPISGHVSLYWYRQALGQGPEFLTYFNYEAQQDKSGLPNDRFSAERPEGSISTLTIQRTEQRDSAMYRCASSPEDYSYEQYFGPGTRLTVT.

The chain is built from TRBV28 and TRBJ1-1; D perhaps matches TRBD1 (6 bases). V lost 7 bases, J lost 13 bases, and 19 bases lay in between. The V gene's germline CDR1 is MDHEN and CDR2 SYDVKM. CDR3 length: 12 residues. Here the CDR3 reads CASNKGGYTVFF. CDR3 coding DNA: TGTGCCAGCAACAAAGGGGGGTATACGGTTTTCTTT.

The chain joins TRBV19 to TRBJ2-1, with 7 positions matching TRBD2. Unmatched junction bases numbered 6, after V lost 4 bases and J lost 6 bases. The CDR3 runs to 14 residues. Germline V gene sequence: CDR1 LNHDA, CDR2 SQIVND (reference sequence). DNA for the CDR3: TGTGCCAGTAGTAAACTAGCGTGGGGCAATGAGCAGTTCTTC. Its protein is CASSKLAWGNEQFF.

V is TRBV19 and J is TRBJ2-1; tentative D call: TRBD2 (6 bases). Germline V gene sequence: CDR1 LNHDA, CDR2 SQIVND (reference sequence). CDR3 length: 15 amino acids. Between the trimmed V and J ends, which lost 3 bases and 8 bases, there was a span of 17 bases. The CDR3 here is CASSIDGRDWDEQFF. CDR3 sequence (DNA): TGTGCCAGTAGTATTGACGGGCGGGATTGGGATGAGCAGTTCTTC.

This rearrangement joins TRBV7-9 to TRBJ2-5; the D gene is possibly TRBD1 (7 bases). The V end was cut by 3 bases, the J end by 3 bases, with 17 bases between. Per germline, CDR1 SEHNR and CDR2 FQNEAQ (reference sequence). This CDR3 has 16 residues. The chain's CDR3 is CASSFPRGQGEETQYF. CDR3 nucleotide sequence: TGTGCCAGCAGCTTCCCCCGGGGGCAGGGGGAAGAGACCCAGTACTTC.

The rearrangement links TRBV28 to TRBJ2-1; either TRBD1 or TRBD2 may fit D (7 bases each). Germline-derived CDR1 and CDR2 are MDHEN and SYDVKM. The CDR3 is 14 amino acids. The V end lost 7 bases, the J end lost 8 bases, and 18 bases lay between the germline ends. The CDR3 bases are TGTGCCAGCACCCGCGGGGCAGGGGGGGATGAGCAGTTCTTC. Its protein product is CASTRGAGGDEQFF.

In its sample, this clonotype was seen a few times. This chain links TRBV19 with TRBJ2-1; 10 positions match TRBD2. V lost 9 bases and J lost 9; bases outside the gene matches: 8. The CDR3 contains 13 residues. Per germline, CDR1 LNHDA and CDR2 SQIVND (reference sequence). CDR3 in amino acids: CASESGRATEQFF. The CDR3 DNA reads as TGTGCCAGCGAAAGCGGGAGGGCGACTGAGCAGTTCTTC.

V is TRBV6-6 and J is TRBJ2-7; 9 nucleotides align to TRBD2. The V gene's germline CDR1 is MNHNY and CDR2 SVGAGI (reference sequence). The V gene end was trimmed by 5 bases and the J gene end by 6 bases; junction bases not matched to a gene: 11. CDR3 length equals 15 residues. CDR3 amino acids: CASSPSAGGPVEQYF. In DNA form, the CDR3 reads TGTGCCAGCAGTCCCTCGGCGGGAGGGCCCGTCGAGCAGTACTTC.

The genes are TRBV15 and TRBJ2-1; 10 bases match TRBD2. Looked up from germline, CDR1 is LNHNV and CDR2 is YYDKDF (reference sequence). J was trimmed by 10 bases and V by 3 bases; bases with no gene match: 12. This CDR3 spans 16 amino acids. DNA of the CDR3: TGTGCCACCAGCAGTGGGCTAGCGGGAGATAACCAGGAGCAGTTCTTC. As protein: CATSSGLAGDNQEQFF. The complete variable domain, with remaining parts taken from reference TRBV15 and TRBJ2-1, reads DAMVIQNPRYQVTQFGKPVTLSCSQTLNHNVMYWYQQKSSQAPKLLFHYYDKDFNNEADTPDNFQSRRPNTSFCFLDIRSPGLGDTAMYLCATSSGLAGDNQEQFFGPGTRLTVL.

The chain recombines TRBV6-5 with TRBJ2-7; D unclear. Germline V lookup: CDR1 MNHEY, CDR2 SVGAGI. V lost 0 bases and J lost 5, with 5 bases in between. The CDR3 loop spans 12 amino acids. Written as DNA, the CDR3 is TGTGCCAGCAGTTACTCGAACGACGAGCAGTACTTC. Amino acid sequence: CASSYSNDEQYF.

This chain links TRBV30 with TRBJ2-7; D perhaps matches TRBD1 (7 bases). The CDR3 covers 11 residues. Germline CDR1 is GTSNPN and CDR2 is SVGIG (reference sequence). V was cut by 5 bases and J by 6 bases, with 11 bases left in between. CDR3 nucleotides: TGTGCCTGGTACAGGGGAGGCGAGCAGTACTTC. Translating gives CAWYRGGEQYF.

This chain uses TRBV7-9 with TRBJ2-7; D is possibly TRBD1 (6 bases). CDR1 is SEHNR and CDR2 is FQNEAQ in the germline V gene (reference sequence). V was cut by 4 bases and J by 0 bases, with 19 bases left in between. This CDR3 has 17 residues. CDR3 amino acids: CASSSQTGHPSSYEQYF. The CDR3 bases are TGTGCCAGCAGCTCGCAAACGGGACACCCGAGCTCCTACGAGCAGTACTTC.

The genes are TRBV19 and TRBJ1-3; D gene unclear. Per germline, CDR1 LNHDA and CDR2 SQIVND (reference sequence). This CDR3 contains 14 residues. With 7 bases removed from V and 2 bases from J, the gap between germline ends came to 12 bases. The CDR3 bases are TGTGCCAGTACGGCGAGGAAGACTGGAAACACCATATATTTT. It specifies CASTARKTGNTIYF.

The V gene is TRBV6-2 or TRBV6-3, the J gene TRBJ2-2; 9 nucleotides line up with TRBD2. The CDR3 sequence is 15 residues long. The germline CDR1 and CDR2 sequences are MNHEY and SVGEGT. V lost 6 bases, J lost 1 base, and 3 bases stayed unmatched. The chain's CDR3 is CASRKAGGNTGELFF. CDR3 sequence (DNA): TGTGCCAGCAGAAAAGCGGGAGGGAACACCGGGGAGCTGTTTTTT.

This chain connects TRBV5-6 to TRBJ2-7; D remains ambiguous. This CDR3 region has 16 residues. Trimming cost V 0 bases and J 0 bases, with 13 bases left between them. Germline CDR1 SGHDT, CDR2 YYEEEE. This chain's CDR3 is CASSLVSGSSSYEQYF. CDR3 in DNA: TGTGCCAGCAGCTTGGTATCCGGGTCAAGCTCCTACGAGCAGTACTTC.

CDR3 in DNA: TGTGCCAGCAGCCGAACGGGTGACCCCACCGGGGAGCTGTTTTTT. Its translation is CASSRTGDPTGELFF. The chain uses TRBV7-9 and TRBJ2-2; D gene ambiguous. With 5 bases removed from V and 4 bases from J, the gap between germline ends came to 14 bases. This CDR3 comprises 15 residues. Germline V lookup: CDR1 SEHNR, CDR2 FQNEAQ (reference sequence).

The chain has TRBV27 and TRBJ2-5, with D uncertain. The CDR3 runs to 16 residues. Trimming took 5 bases from V and 9 from J, leaving 25 bases between them. In germline, CDR1 is MNHEY, CDR2 SMNVEV (reference sequence). The CDR3 DNA reads TGTGCCAGCAGTCCTTCGGTCGGTGCGGCGGCCACCCCCCAGTACTTC. This sequence encodes CASSPSVGAAATPQYF.

The CDR3: CASSQEANTEAFF. CDR3 bases: TGCGCCAGCAGCCAAGAGGCGAACACTGAAGCTTTCTTT. The chain employs TRBV4-3 and TRBJ1-1, with D hard to call. Looked up from germline, CDR1 is LGHNA and CDR2 is YSLEER. The CDR3 sequence is 13 residues long. The V end was cut by 0 bases, the J end by 1 base, with 3 bases between.